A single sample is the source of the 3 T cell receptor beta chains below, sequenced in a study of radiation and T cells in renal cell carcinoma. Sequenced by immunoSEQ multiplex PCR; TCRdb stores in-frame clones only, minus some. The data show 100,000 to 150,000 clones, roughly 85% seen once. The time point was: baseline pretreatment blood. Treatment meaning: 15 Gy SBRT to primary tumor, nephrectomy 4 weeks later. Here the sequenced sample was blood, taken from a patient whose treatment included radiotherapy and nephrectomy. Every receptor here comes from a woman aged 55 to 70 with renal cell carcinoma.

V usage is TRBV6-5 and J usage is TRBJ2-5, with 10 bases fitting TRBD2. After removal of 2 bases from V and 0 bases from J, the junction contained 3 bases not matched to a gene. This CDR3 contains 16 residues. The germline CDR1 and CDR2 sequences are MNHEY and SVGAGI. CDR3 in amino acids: CASSYQSGGDQETQYF. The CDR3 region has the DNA TGTGCCAGCAGTTACCAGAGCGGGGGGGACCAAGAGACCCAGTACTTC.

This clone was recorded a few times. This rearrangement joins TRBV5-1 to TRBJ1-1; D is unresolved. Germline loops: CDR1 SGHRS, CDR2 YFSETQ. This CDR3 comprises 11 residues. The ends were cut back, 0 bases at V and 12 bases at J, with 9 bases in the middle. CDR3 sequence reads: CASSLGTSTFF. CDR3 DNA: TGCGCCAGCAGCTTGGGCACTTCGACTTTCTTT.

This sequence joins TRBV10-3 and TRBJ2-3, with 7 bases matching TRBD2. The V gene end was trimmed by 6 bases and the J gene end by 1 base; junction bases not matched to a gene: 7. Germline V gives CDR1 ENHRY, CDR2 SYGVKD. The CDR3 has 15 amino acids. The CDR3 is CAIRTASGRTDTQYF. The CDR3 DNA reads TGTGCCATCAGAACGGCTAGCGGACGCACAGATACGCAGTATTTT.